This TCR beta chain appears in the sequencing data of a study of blood T cell repertoires in COVID-19. The overall study: Nucleic acid was either cDNA or gDNA, and it came from T cells, B-cell-depleted T cells, or PBMCs.

Using immunoSEQ multiplex PCR, the repertoire was profiled, and TCRdb retains in-frame clones only, with some absent. The repertoire holds just over 300,000 clones, nearly 90% seen once, with roughly 1.9% in the top ten. V shed 5 bases and J shed 8 bases, with 18 bases lying between them. The CDR3 has 14 residues. CDR1 is LNHDA, CDR2 SQIVND, per germline (reference sequence). Sequencing was carried out using peripheral blood. The rearrangement joins TRBV19 to TRBJ2-5; perhaps TRBD1 as D (5 bases). The TCR originated in a woman aged 30 to 39 with COVID-19, enrolled during active disease. CDR3 sequence (DNA): TGTGCCAGTAGTCCAAAGAGCAGGGTCGATACCCAGTACTTC. Translated: CASSPKSRVDTQYF. Supplemented by reference TRBV19 and TRBJ2-5, the full variable domain reads DGGITQSPKYLFRKEGQNVTLSCEQNLNHDAMYWYRQDPGQGLRLIYYSQIVNDFQKGDIAEGYSVSREKKESFPLTVTSAQKNPTAFYLCASSPKSRVDTQYFGPGTRLLVL.